Below are 18 T cell receptor beta chains sequenced from a single sample in a study of naive and memory T cell subsets. The beta constant-region primer was an equimolar mix of two oligonucleotides covering TRBC1 and TRBC2. MiXCR, applied by TCRdb to the UMI-ligation and nested PCR reads, yields one record per CDR3 protein. The sample yields about 85,000 distinct CDR3 sequences, roughly 14% seen once. The sequenced sample consisted of central memory CD4+ T cells from blood. All receptors derive from a human donor in good health.

This clonotype was counted only a few times. V is TRBV28 and J is TRBJ1-1; D is uncertain. This CDR3 comprises 14 residues. V lost 2 bases to trimming and J lost 4 bases, with 11 bases between them. Germline lookup yields CDR1 MDHEN and CDR2 SYDVKM. CDR3 DNA sequence: TGTGCCAGCAGTTTACCCCCCCCGGGCACTGAAGCTTTCTTT. This codes for CASSLPPPGTEAFF.

The J gene is TRBJ2-7, the V gene TRBV7-8; D gene unclear. Trimming stripped 3 bases from V and 2 bases from J, with 5 bases between. The CDR3 covers 12 residues. Germline V gene lookup returns CDR1 SGHVS and CDR2 FQNEAQ. CDR3 residues: CASSFVPYEQYF. In DNA form, the CDR3 reads TGTGCCAGCAGCTTTGTGCCCTACGAGCAGTACTTC.

This clonotype was counted ten times or more. The chain is built from TRBV29-1 and TRBJ2-7; TRBD1 is a possible D gene (6 bases). V dropped 5 bases and J dropped 3 bases, with 11 bases sitting between them. The V gene's germline CDR1 is SQVTM and CDR2 ANQGSEA. There are 12 residues in the CDR3. CDR3 sequence: CSVRTVSYEQYF. The CDR3 DNA is TGCAGCGTTCGGACAGTGAGCTACGAGCAGTACTTC.

The chain recombines TRBV6-9 with TRBJ2-7, with D tentatively TRBD1 (5 bases). Looked up from germline, CDR1 is MNHGY and CDR2 is SVAAGI. CDR3 length: 13 amino acids. V lost 5 bases, J lost 2 bases, and 10 bases lay in between. CDR3 protein: CASSNRNTYEQYF. The CDR3 bases are TGTGCCAGCAGTAACAGGAATACCTACGAGCAGTACTTC.

The sample holds one count of this clonotype. The chain is built from TRBV12-3 or TRBV12-4 and TRBJ2-7; D is perhaps TRBD1 or TRBD2 (5 bases each). Between the trimmed V and J ends, which lost 2 bases and 4 bases, there was a span of 12 bases. The length of the CDR3 is 14 residues. CDR3 DNA: TGTGCCAGCAGTTTAAATGGGGGTGCGTACGAGCAGTACTTC. Protein sequence: CASSLNGGAYEQYF.

This clonotype was observed many times. The J gene is TRBJ2-7, the V gene TRBV20-1; 8 bases match TRBD2. Per the germline V gene, CDR1 is DFQATT and CDR2 is SNEGSKA (reference sequence). CDR3 size: 15 residues. Trimming cost V 3 bases and J 2 bases; bases outside gene matches: 9. CDR3 bases: TGCAGTGCTAGTTACGGGACTAGTCCTACCTACGAGCAGTACTTC. The encoded protein is CSASYGTSPTYEQYF.

The chain employs TRBV28 and TRBJ1-2; D is perhaps TRBD1 (5 bases). V lost 6 bases and J lost 0, with 23 bases in between. CDR1 is MDHEN, CDR2 SYDVKM, per germline. This CDR3 contains 18 residues. The CDR3 coding sequence is TGTGCCAGCAGGCTACCGGGACGACATGGGCCAACTAACTATGGCTACACCTTC. Its translation: CASRLPGRHGPTNYGYTF.

Many counts were recorded for this clonotype. The chain couples TRBV6-1 to TRBJ2-5; 7 bases line up with TRBD1. J lost 0 bases, V lost 5 bases, and 3 bases had no gene match. The V gene's germline CDR1 is MNHNS and CDR2 SASEGT. The CDR3 spans 14 residues. As DNA, the CDR3 is TGTGCCAGCAGTACAGGGGAGTACCAAGAGACCCAGTACTTC. The encoded protein is CASSTGEYQETQYF.

The chain carries TRBV20-1 and TRBJ2-7; 10 bases are a match to TRBD2. Per germline, CDR1 DFQATT and CDR2 SNEGSKA (reference sequence). The CDR3 covers 16 residues. J gave up 1 base and V 5 bases, and 11 bases lay outside the gene matches. CDR3 nucleotide sequence: TGCAGTGCTTTTTCGCCGGGACTAGCGCGTTCCTACGAGCAGTACTTC. This encodes CSAFSPGLARSYEQYF.

The chain couples TRBV6-5 to TRBJ2-1; 12 nucleotides align to TRBD2. This CDR3 region has 15 residues. Germline V gene data show CDR1 as MNHEY and CDR2 as SVGAGI. The V and J ends lost 0 bases and 15 bases, in that order; junction bases with no gene match: 9. CDR3 nucleotide sequence: TGTGCCAGCAGTTACTCGTGGCTAGCGGGAGGGCCCTGGTTCTTC. This encodes CASSYSWLAGGPWFF.

This clonotype was seen a few times. The rearrangement joins TRBV4-2 to TRBJ2-3, with TRBD2 matching 9 bases. Germline CDR1 LGHNA, CDR2 YNFKEQ. V gave up 1 base and J gave up 0 bases; unmatched junction bases: 5. The CDR3 has 17 residues. The CDR3 is CASSQAPSGASTDTQYF. For the CDR3, the DNA is TGTGCCAGCAGCCAAGCCCCTAGCGGGGCCAGCACAGATACGCAGTATTTT.

This clonotype has a count of ten or more. The chain has TRBV20-1 and TRBJ2-5; TRBD1 matches at 12 bases. The CDR3 runs to 15 residues. J gave up 5 bases and V 5 bases, and 9 bases lay outside the gene matches. CDR1 and CDR2 (germline): DFQATT, SNEGSKA (reference sequence). The CDR3 region is CSAPTGTGGWETQYF. CDR3 nucleotides: TGCAGTGCTCCCACCGGGACAGGGGGCTGGGAGACCCAGTACTTC.

This clonotype was observed many times. The rearrangement joins TRBV29-1 to TRBJ1-1; D uncertain. The CDR3 totals 12 residues. Trimming took 7 bases from V and 1 from J, leaving 10 bases between them. CDR1 is SQVTM and CDR2 is ANQGSEA in the germline V gene. In DNA, the CDR3 is TGCAGCGGCCGGTGGCAGAACACTGAAGCTTTCTTT. Protein: CSGRWQNTEAFF.

There are a few counts of this clonotype. A junction boundary mismatches the germline segment, possibly from a read error. This chain connects TRBV29-1 to TRBJ2-4, with 9 bases aligning to TRBD2. Germline CDR1 reads SQVTM; CDR2 reads ANQGSEA. The CDR3 totals 14 residues. The CDR3 loop is CSVEAGGAKNIQYF. As DNA, the CDR3 is TGCAGCGTGGAAGCGGGAGGAGCCAAAAACATTCAGTACTTC.

This clonotype was counted many times. V is TRBV10-3 and J is TRBJ2-1, with TRBD2 identical over 8 bases. Germline trimming cut 3 bases from V and 6 bases from J; bases unmatched to any gene: 13. The V gene's germline CDR1 is ENHRY and CDR2 SYGVKD. This CDR3 is built from 17 residues. The CDR3 bases are TGTGCCATCAGTGAATCTCTAGCTAGACTAGCGAGCAATGAGCAGTTCTTC. It translates to CAISESLARLASNEQFF.

This chain links TRBV7-8 with TRBJ1-4; tentatively, D is TRBD1 (5 bases). Germline assignment: CDR1 SGHVS and CDR2 FQNEAQ. This CDR3 is 14 amino acids long. The germline V and J ends were trimmed by 6 bases and 6 bases, with 14 bases remaining between them. The CDR3: CASRMTESYEKLFF. CDR3 coding DNA: TGTGCCAGCAGGATGACAGAGTCCTATGAAAAACTGTTTTTT.

This clonotype was picked up a small number of times. The J gene is TRBJ1-1, the V gene TRBV9; D is undetermined. The CDR3 extends over 14 amino acids. The V end was cut by 0 bases, the J end by 2 bases, with 8 bases between. Germline V lookup: CDR1 SGDLS, CDR2 YYNGEE. CDR3 nucleotide sequence: TGTGCCAGCAGCGTAGTTGAGGGTAACACTGAAGCTTTCTTT. This sequence encodes CASSVVEGNTEAFF.

CDR3 loop: CSAPPGGSGANVLTF. The DNA of the CDR3 is TGCAGTGCTCCCCCAGGGGGCTCTGGGGCCAACGTCCTGACTTTC. V and J are TRBV20-1 and TRBJ2-6; TRBD1 matches at 7 bases. Germline CDR1 is DFQATT and CDR2 is SNEGSKA (reference sequence). J was trimmed by 0 bases and V by 5 bases; bases with no gene match: 4. There are 15 residues in the CDR3.